This TCR beta chain was obtained from a study of Ad26.COV2.S vaccination and SARS-CoV-2 variants. Overall study findings and caveats: People who got the vaccine or the placebo had similar non-spike TCR breadth.

Assay: immunoSEQ multiplex PCR; the TCRdb copy retains only in-frame clones and omits some. The sample lists approximately 400,000 clones, approximately 83% seen once, with almost 7.5% in the top ten. V trimming: 10 bases; J trimming: 5 bases; junction bases outside the gene matches: 6. From germline, CDR1 is LNHDA and CDR2 SQIVND (reference sequence). This CDR3 is 12 amino acids long. Treatment here: 15 to 20 received Ad26.COV2.S at low or high dose, single or two shots; about 5 received placebo; per-sample allocation not given. Samples analyzed were those drawn on day 63 after the first vaccine or placebo injection. Built on an Ad26 vector, the vaccine expressed Wuhan-strain SARS-CoV-2 spike. Turning to this clone: Antigen unknown.

The TCR originated in a person aged 18-65 years who received the Ad26.COV2.S COVID-19 vaccine or a placebo. This rearrangement joins TRBV19 to TRBJ1-1, with 8 bases fitting TRBD1. The sequenced sample was peripheral blood, obtained in a trial of Ad26.COV2.S vaccine versus placebo. As DNA, the CDR3 is TGTGCCATAGGACAGGGCGCGACTGAAGCTTTCTTT. Protein sequence: CAIGQGATEAFF.